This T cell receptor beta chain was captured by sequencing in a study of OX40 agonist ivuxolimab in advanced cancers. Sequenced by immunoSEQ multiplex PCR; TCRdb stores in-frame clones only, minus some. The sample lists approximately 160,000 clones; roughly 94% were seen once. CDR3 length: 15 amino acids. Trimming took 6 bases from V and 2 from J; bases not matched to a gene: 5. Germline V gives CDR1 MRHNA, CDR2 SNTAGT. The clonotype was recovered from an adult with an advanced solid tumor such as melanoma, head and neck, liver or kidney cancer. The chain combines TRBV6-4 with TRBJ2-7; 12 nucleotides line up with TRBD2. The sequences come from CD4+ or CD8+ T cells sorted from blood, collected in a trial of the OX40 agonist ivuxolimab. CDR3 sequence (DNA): TGTGCCAGCAGCCCCGGGACTAGCGGGCCCTACGAGCAGTACTTC. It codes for CASSPGTSGPYEQYF.